The rows below give T cell receptor beta chains drawn from one sample of a study of neurological immune-mediated disorders. TCRdb called the 5' RACE reads again in MiXCR, with one record for every CDR3 protein. The table lists about 59,000 distinct CDR3 sequences, 3% to 4% of them singletons. The sequenced sample was PBMCs. These receptor sequences come from a woman in her fifties or sixties with multiple sclerosis. Both conserved end residues are part of each CDR3.

>TRBV3-1
CASSPLTSGRVVHEQFF
>TRBV28
CASSPPTGRSLHF
>TRBV7-2
CASSRGIRETQYF
>TRBV7-6
CASSLDPRTGVNYGYTF
>TRBV7-2
CASSLATGNPTKQYF
>TRBV5-8
CASSPATLSGAKVLTF
>TRBV7-3
CASSWSGGVPYNEQFF
>TRBV20-1
CSARSRDVGINF
>TRBV4-3
CASSQLGTEETQYF
>TRBV6-6
CASIQGEGNQPQNF
>TRBV4-1
CASSGQTSGRPDTQYF
>TRBV28
CASALGGRQPQHF
>TRBV6-2/TRBV6-3
CASRTDGQGYNEQFF
>TRBV19
CASKGGSYEQYF
>TRBV10-3
CAISDQGRSSPLHF
>TRBV29-1
CSAPGTETQYF
>TRBV7-9
CASSPLARSLDEQFF
>TRBV20-1
CSAATGTGYGYTF